This passage covers 24 T cell receptor beta chains from one sample sequenced in a study of blood T cell repertoires in COVID-19 (dated by TCRdb to 2020 to 2022). The library was built by means of the immunoSEQ multiplex PCR assay. Here the immuneACCESS table is served through TCRdb, limited to in-frame sequences with V and J called. Missing clones are a known gap in these copies; in checked studies unresolved V genes cover under half, and the rest lacks a known reason. The sample contains some 46,000 clones, roughly four fifths of them found a single time. 7.4% of the sample lies in the top ten. The sample consisted of peripheral blood. The receptors here all came from a man aged 55 to 69 with active COVID-19.

The chain joins TRBV10-1 to TRBJ1-3; D uncertain. The V and J ends lost 3 bases and 0 bases respectively, with 12 bases between them. The CDR3 consists of 16 residues. CDR1 and CDR2 from the germline V gene are WNHNN and SYGVQD (reference sequence). The CDR3 region has the DNA TGCGCCAGCAGTGATCGGAGGAGAATCTCTGGAAACACCATATATTTT. Protein product: CASSDRRRISGNTIYF.

In this sample, this clone turned up a few times. V gene TRBV7-9 combines with J gene TRBJ1-3; the D gene is possibly TRBD1 (5 bases). The germline V gene has CDR1 SEHNR and CDR2 FQNEAQ (reference sequence). The CDR3 extends over 15 amino acids. V was shortened by 9 bases and J by 1 base, with 16 bases between the two germline ends. CDR3 loop: CASNLRVDSGNTIYF. The CDR3 DNA reads as TGTGCCAGTAACCTCAGGGTCGATTCTGGAAACACCATATATTTT.

The rearrangement uses TRBV12-2 and TRBJ2-7; the table's D call of TRBD2 was not tested on the DNA. TRBV12-2 is assigned pseudogene status. This CDR3 has 14 amino acids. Here the CDR3 reads CASRLTASGYEQYF. The DNA of the CDR3 is TGTGCAAGTCGCTTAACCGCTTCCGGTTACGAGCAGTACTTC.

This clone appeared once. The V and J genes are TRBV3-1 (or the pseudogene TRBV3-2) and TRBJ2-2; D not resolved. The CDR3 totals 14 residues. CDR1 and CDR2 from the germline V gene are LGHDT and YNNKEL (reference sequence). V lost 3 bases and J 8 bases, leaving 13 bases between the germline ends. The CDR3: CASSHSRFPGELFF. The DNA of the CDR3 is TGTGCCAGCAGCCACTCGAGATTTCCGGGGGAGCTGTTTTTT.

The chain links TRBV15 to TRBJ1-5; 8 bases fit TRBD1. Germline V lookup: CDR1 LNHNV, CDR2 YYDKDF (reference sequence). V shed 4 bases and J 6 bases; nucleotides not matched to a gene: 2. This CDR3 is 13 amino acids long. CDR3 amino acids: CATSTDRGQPQHF. The CDR3 nucleotides read TGTGCCACCAGCACCGACAGGGGTCAGCCCCAGCATTTT.

The V and J genes are TRBV9 and TRBJ2-2; D may be TRBD1 (6 bases). The CDR3 runs 16 residues. Between the trimmed V and J ends, which lost 0 bases and 4 bases, there was a span of 13 bases. Germline lookup yields CDR1 SGDLS and CDR2 YYNGEE. CDR3 protein: CASSVGNLGGTGELFF. The CDR3 bases are TGTGCCAGCAGCGTAGGGAACTTAGGGGGCACCGGGGAGCTGTTTTTT.

CDR3 loop: CASPLPRDRSYTGELFF. The DNA of the CDR3 is TGCGCCAGTCCCCTTCCCCGGGACAGGAGCTACACCGGGGAGCTGTTTTTT. The chain uses TRBV23-1 and TRBJ2-2; 8 bases line up with TRBD1. TRBV23-1 is an open reading frame whose function is uncertain. V lost 9 bases to trimming and J lost 3 bases; unmatched junction nucleotides: 15. This CDR3 is built from 17 residues.

The V gene is TRBV19, the J gene TRBJ2-2; tentatively, D is TRBD2 (6 bases). The CDR3 extends over 16 amino acids. Trimming removed 5 bases from V and 0 bases from J, with 13 bases in between. Germline CDR1 LNHDA, CDR2 SQIVND (reference sequence). CDR3 nucleotides: TGTGCCAGTAGTTCCTGGGACTCGGCGAACACCGGGGAGCTGTTTTTT. The encoded protein is CASSSWDSANTGELFF.

The chain employs TRBV11-1 and TRBJ2-7, with unresolved D. In germline, CDR1 is SGHAT, CDR2 FQDESV (reference sequence). This CDR3 has 13 residues. Trimming removed 0 bases at V and 1 base at J, with 4 bases between. In nucleotides, the CDR3 is TGTGCCAGCAGCTTAGCGTATTCCTACGAGCAGTACTTC. It yields the protein CASSLAYSYEQYF.

This clone was recorded only once. This sequence joins TRBV29-1 and TRBJ2-2; 8 bases map to TRBD1. The CDR3 is 13 amino acids. The germline V gene encodes CDR1 SQVTM and CDR2 ANQGSEA. V gave up 4 bases and J gave up 3 bases; unmatched junction bases: 1. CDR3 DNA sequence: TGCAGCGTTGGACAGGGGTACACCGGGGAGCTGTTTTTT. Amino acid sequence: CSVGQGYTGELFF.

The CDR3 reads CASSFSGQNHGYTF. The CDR3 DNA reads TGTGCCAGCAGTTTCTCGGGACAGAATCATGGCTACACCTTC. This chain uses TRBV28 with TRBJ1-2; 7 nucleotides agree with TRBD1. Unmatched junction bases numbered 7, after V lost 3 bases and J lost 6 bases. The germline V gene has CDR1 MDHEN and CDR2 SYDVKM. The CDR3 is made up of 14 amino acids.

The J gene is TRBJ2-2, the V gene TRBV3-1 (or the pseudogene TRBV3-2); weak D call: TRBD2 (5 bases). CDR1 and CDR2 from the germline V gene are LGHDT and YNNKEL (reference sequence). The CDR3 runs 16 residues. V was trimmed by 5 bases and J by 4 bases, leaving 17 bases between them. In DNA, the CDR3 is TGTGCCAGCAGCTTATATGGGCTAGCAGCCACCGGGGAGCTGTTTTTT. Protein product: CASSLYGLAATGELFF.

This chain connects TRBV6-2 or TRBV6-3 to TRBJ1-1; TRBD1 matches 7 bases. Germline lookup yields CDR1 MNHEY and CDR2 SVGEGT. V lost 5 bases to trimming and J lost 0 bases; unmatched junction nucleotides: 9. The CDR3 contains 16 residues. CDR3: CASSPPTGIMNTEAFF. CDR3 DNA sequence: TGTGCCAGCAGTCCCCCGACAGGGATCATGAACACTGAAGCTTTCTTT.

The chain has TRBV5-1 and TRBJ2-7, with 7 bases lining up with TRBD2. The V gene's germline CDR1 is SGHRS and CDR2 YFSETQ. The CDR3 length is 14 residues. The V and J ends lost 3 bases and 1 base, in that order; junction bases with no gene match: 4. CDR3 bases: TGCGCCAGCAGCTGGGCGGGAGATTCCTACGAGCAGTACTTC. This encodes CASSWAGDSYEQYF.

V usage is TRBV28 and J usage is TRBJ1-5; a weak D match, TRBD1 (5 bases). Germline CDR1 is MDHEN and CDR2 is SYDVKM. V was clipped by 0 bases and J by 7 bases, with 13 bases between them. CDR3 length: 15 amino acids. The CDR3 region is CASSLWESGDQPQHF. The CDR3 nucleotides read TGTGCCAGCAGTTTATGGGAGAGCGGGGACCAGCCCCAGCATTTT.

The rearrangement joins TRBV2 to TRBJ1-2, with D possibly matching TRBD1 (6 bases). CDR1 and CDR2 (germline): SNHLY, FYNNEI. With 7 bases removed from V and 0 bases from J, the gap between germline ends came to 12 bases. The CDR3 runs to 14 residues. In DNA form, the CDR3 reads TGTGCCAGCACCGACAGGAGCGCTAACTATGGCTACACCTTC. As protein: CASTDRSANYGYTF. Full variable domain (missing parts from reference TRBV2 and TRBJ1-2): EPEVTQTPSHQVTQMGQEVILRCVPISNHLYFYWYRQILGQKVEFLVSFYNNEISEKSEIFDDQFSVERPDGSNFTLKIRSTKLEDSAMYFCASTDRSANYGYTFGSGTRLTVV.

The V call is TRBV7-3, the J call TRBJ1-2, with D uncertain. This CDR3 contains 17 residues. The V end was cut by 5 bases, the J end by 0 bases, with 19 bases between. Germline loops: CDR1 SGHTA, CDR2 FQGTGA. For the CDR3, the DNA is TGTGCCAGCAGCCCCCATGGTGGTCGGGTTTCTAACTATGGCTACACCTTC. Its translation is CASSPHGGRVSNYGYTF.

A few counts support this clone. The chain recombines TRBV2 with TRBJ2-1; 12 bases are a match to TRBD2. CDR1 is SNHLY and CDR2 is FYNNEI in the germline V gene. The CDR3 extends over 14 amino acids. V gave up 5 bases and J gave up 4 bases; unmatched junction bases: 0. CDR3 in amino acids: CASSTSGRYNEQFF. CDR3 bases: TGTGCCAGCAGTACTAGCGGGAGGTACAATGAGCAGTTCTTC.

The V gene is TRBV19, the J gene TRBJ2-6; 8 bases match TRBD1. CDR1 and CDR2 (germline): LNHDA, SQIVND (reference sequence). The trim removed 2 bases at V and 0 bases at J, leaving 6 bases unmatched. The CDR3 has 18 residues. In DNA, the CDR3 is TGTGCCAGTAGTATAAGACAGGGGTTACCCTCTGGGGCCAACGTCCTGACTTTC. Its protein is CASSIRQGLPSGANVLTF.

V is TRBV27 and J is TRBJ2-7; 12 bases map to TRBD2. The germline CDR1 and CDR2 sequences are MNHEY and SMNVEV (reference sequence). The CDR3 extends over 18 amino acids. The V gene end was trimmed by 6 bases and the J gene end by 1 base; junction bases not matched to a gene: 13. CDR3: CASRTPGLAGGGSYEQYF. The CDR3 DNA reads as TGTGCCAGCAGAACCCCCGGGCTAGCGGGAGGGGGGTCCTACGAGCAGTACTTC.

The J gene is TRBJ2-4, the V gene TRBV4-1; 10 bases agree with TRBD2. Germline V CDR1 and CDR2: MGHRA, YSYEKL. The trim removed 0 bases at V and 2 bases at J, leaving 4 bases unmatched. The CDR3 is made up of 17 amino acids. This chain's CDR3 is CASSQEPSGGPKNIQYF. The CDR3 DNA reads as TGCGCCAGCAGCCAAGAACCTAGCGGGGGACCCAAAAACATTCAGTACTTC.

The rearrangement uses TRBV5-1 and TRBJ2-7; 10 bases line up with TRBD2. V shed 1 base, J shed 9 bases, and the junction held 16 bases outside the gene matches. Germline lookup yields CDR1 SGHRS and CDR2 YFSETQ. The CDR3 has 17 amino acids. CDR3 sequence: CASSLSQTTASGSGQYF. The CDR3 DNA reads TGCGCCAGCAGCTTGTCCCAGACAACGGCTAGCGGGAGTGGGCAGTACTTC.

The chain uses TRBV2 and TRBJ2-1; 14 bases fit TRBD2. The CDR3 runs 16 residues. Germline-derived CDR1 and CDR2 are SNHLY and FYNNEI. Trimming cost V 6 bases and J 4 bases; bases outside gene matches: 5. The CDR3 region has the DNA TGTGCCAGCAGGCAAAGGACTAGCGGGGGGTACAATGAGCAGTTCTTC. The encoded protein is CASRQRTSGGYNEQFF.

This chain uses TRBV7-9 with TRBJ2-7; 7 positions agree with TRBD1. V shed 2 bases, J shed 0 bases, and the junction held 1 base outside the gene matches. The CDR3 spans 14 residues. Germline lookup yields CDR1 SEHNR and CDR2 FQNEAQ (reference sequence). The chain's CDR3 is CASSLQGVSYEQYF. CDR3 DNA: TGTGCCAGCAGCTTACAGGGGGTCTCCTACGAGCAGTACTTC.